These 14 T cell receptor beta chains came from one sample sequenced in a study of T-cell memory formation after mild COVID-19. From the 5' RACE reads, TCRdb called clonotypes with MiXCR, one entry per CDR3 protein. The sample has approximately 190,000 distinct CDR3 sequences, around 20% seen once. Sequenced sample: PBMCs or a T cell subset sorted from them (not recorded which). The source of these receptors is an adult woman who had mild COVID-19 (a few samples of this study predate the infection). Cell type and time point are not known.

There are a few counts of this clonotype. This chain joins TRBV29-1 and TRBJ2-3, with 12 bases aligning to TRBD2. Germline loops: CDR1 SQVTM, CDR2 ANQGSEA. V lost 4 bases, J lost 5 bases, and 10 bases stayed unmatched. The CDR3 is 16 amino acids. CDR3 loop: CSVVLLAGGSLDTQYF. In nucleotides, the CDR3 is TGCAGCGTTGTTTTACTAGCGGGAGGTTCGCTAGATACGCAGTATTTT.

The chain combines TRBV20-1 with TRBJ2-3, with 7 bases identical to TRBD1. This CDR3 contains 16 residues. Germline assignment: CDR1 DFQATT and CDR2 SNEGSKA (reference sequence). J lost 3 bases, V lost 5 bases, and 14 bases had no gene match. In DNA, the CDR3 is TGCAGTGCTCTTACGGTTAGGGGGCTGGTGACAGATACGCAGTATTTT. Protein sequence: CSALTVRGLVTDTQYF.

The rearrangement links TRBV12-3 or TRBV12-4 to TRBJ2-1, with a weak D call TRBD1 (6 bases). The CDR3 totals 12 residues. With 6 bases removed from V and 12 bases from J, the gap between germline ends came to 15 bases. The CDR3 sequence is CASSSQGMVQFF. The CDR3, as DNA: TGTGCCAGCAGCTCACAGGGAATGGTGCAGTTCTTC.

There are a few counts of this clonotype. The chain recombines TRBV7-2 with TRBJ2-3; 12 bases match TRBD2. The trim removed 5 bases at V and 3 bases at J, leaving 3 bases unmatched. This CDR3 region has 15 residues. The V gene's germline CDR1 is SGHTA and CDR2 FQGNSA. CDR3 DNA: TGTGCCAGCAGCCAGACTAGCGGGAGAACAGATACGCAGTATTTT. It specifies CASSQTSGRTDTQYF.

This clonotype was detected only a few times. The chain carries TRBV7-3 and TRBJ1-1; tentative D call: TRBD1 (5 bases). The V gene lost 5 bases and the J gene lost 6 bases, with 19 bases spanning the gap. This CDR3 has 15 residues. Per germline, CDR1 SGHTA and CDR2 FQGTGA. The CDR3 sequence: CASSRDRGGVAEAFF. CDR3 bases: TGTGCCAGCAGCCGTGACCGGGGAGGGGTTGCTGAAGCTTTCTTT.

This chain connects TRBV10-3 to TRBJ2-1; 8 bases agree with TRBD1. CDR1 is ENHRY, CDR2 SYGVKD, per germline. CDR3 length: 14 residues. V gave up 8 bases and J gave up 6 bases; unmatched junction bases: 9. The DNA for the CDR3 is TGTGCCATCTGGCGACAGGGGATCTCCAATGAGCAGTTCTTC. Protein: CAIWRQGISNEQFF.

This clonotype was recorded a few times. The chain has TRBV6-1 and TRBJ2-2; D remains ambiguous. V gave up 8 bases and J gave up 4 bases, with 20 bases separating them. Germline CDR1 MNHNS, CDR2 SASEGT. The CDR3 is 16 amino acids. The CDR3 loop is CASVPAGVRVTGELFF. The CDR3 DNA sequence: TGTGCCAGCGTGCCGGCTGGGGTCCGAGTCACCGGGGAGCTGTTTTTT.

This clonotype was detected only a few times. This rearrangement joins TRBV20-1 to TRBJ1-5; 9 bases line up with TRBD1. With 5 bases clipped from V and 0 bases from J, the junction kept 5 bases outside the gene matches. The V gene's germline CDR1 is DFQATT and CDR2 SNEGSKA (reference sequence). The CDR3 length is 15 residues. CDR3 coding DNA: TGCAGTGCTTTGCGGACAGGGGCTAGCAATCAGCCCCAGCATTTT. Translating gives CSALRTGASNQPQHF.

The chain combines TRBV20-1 with TRBJ1-2; 7 bases map to TRBD1. The CDR3 has 13 residues. V trimming: 1 base; J trimming: 7 bases; junction bases outside the gene matches: 6. Germline V gene data show CDR1 as DFQATT and CDR2 as SNEGSKA (reference sequence). CDR3 bases: TGCAGTGCTAGAGGACAGGGAGCGGTTGGCTACACCTTC. This gives the protein CSARGQGAVGYTF.

V and J are TRBV3-1 and TRBJ1-1; D is unresolved. Germline V gene lookup returns CDR1 LGHDT and CDR2 YNNKEL (reference sequence). Trimming removed 1 base from V and 5 bases from J, with 8 bases in between. The CDR3 covers 13 residues. In nucleotides, the CDR3 is TGTGCCAGCAGCCAAGCCTTACAGACTGAAGCTTTCTTT. This codes for CASSQALQTEAFF.

This clonotype has more than one count but fewer than ten. This chain links TRBV20-1 with TRBJ1-2; D not certain. The V gene lost 4 bases and the J gene lost 13 bases, with 7 bases spanning the gap. The CDR3 has 8 amino acids. The germline V gene has CDR1 DFQATT and CDR2 SNEGSKA (reference sequence). CDR3 coding DNA: TGCAGTGCTACGGGTCGCACCTTC. Translation: CSATGRTF.

This chain uses TRBV10-3 with TRBJ2-3; TRBD2 matches at 11 bases. Looked up from germline, CDR1 is ENHRY and CDR2 is SYGVKD. V gave up 4 bases and J gave up 6 bases; unmatched junction bases: 6. The CDR3 covers 15 residues. CDR3: CAISALAGVFDTQYF. CDR3 DNA: TGTGCCATCAGTGCACTAGCGGGGGTTTTCGATACGCAGTATTTT.

V is TRBV15 and J is TRBJ2-2; unclear D gene. CDR3 length: 12 residues. V lost 0 bases, J lost 8 bases, and 4 bases lay in between. From germline, CDR1 is LNHNV and CDR2 YYDKDF (reference sequence). This chain's CDR3 is CATSRERGELFF. DNA of the CDR3: TGTGCCACCAGCAGAGAAAGAGGGGAGCTGTTTTTT.

The chain uses TRBV5-1 and TRBJ2-3; TRBD2 aligns across 7 bases. Germline loops: CDR1 SGHRS, CDR2 YFSETQ. V was clipped by 1 base and J by 2 bases; unmatched bases: 7. The CDR3 sequence is 16 residues long. The CDR3 region is CASSLTGRASTDTQYF. The CDR3 nucleotides read TGCGCCAGCAGCTTGACGGGGAGGGCATCCACAGATACGCAGTATTTT.